Described below is a single T cell receptor (beta chain) sequence and its context. While infection was still active, Seattle patients were enrolled and then followed longitudinally. This specimen belongs to a study of blood T cell repertoires in COVID-19. The overall study: COVID-19 samples collected from the United States, Italy and Spain covered acute and convalescent phases.

The CDR3 has 15 amino acids. The germline V gene has CDR1 DFQATT and CDR2 SNEGSKA (reference sequence). The V segment lost 3 bases and the J segment 3 bases; nucleotides outside the gene matches: 6. Per the study methods: Reference gene primer amplification in the assay estimated nucleated cell counts. Sequenced by immunoSEQ multiplex PCR; TCRdb stores in-frame clones only, minus some. The DNA was the basis for D and trimming; V, J and clone size are from that table. Altogether 400,000 or so clones are present, 89% being singletons, with the ten largest covering roughly 1.6%. The sequencing sample was made of peripheral blood. V usage is TRBV20-1 and J usage is TRBJ1-4; 8 bases line up with TRBD1. This TCR was sampled from a middle-aged woman with COVID-19, enrolled during active disease. As DNA, the CDR3 is TGCAGTGCTAGTCCGGGGACAGGCCCTAATGAAAAACTGTTTTTT. As protein: CSASPGTGPNEKLFF.